This TCR beta chain came from a study of control samples from healthy donors and cancer patients. This table comes from immunoSEQ multiplex PCR, and its TCRdb copy is limited to in-frame clones, with some not included. The top ten hold 25% to 30% of the sample, which has about 70,000 clones, about 80% seen once. Sequenced sample: blood. The receptor's source is a middle-aged man in good health.

CDR3 in amino acids: CSAWGQGEGEKLFF. Here the CDR3 DNA reads TGCAGCGCATGGGGACAGGGGGAAGGTGAAAAACTGTTTTTT. The rearrangement links TRBV29-1 to TRBJ1-4; 11 positions agree with TRBD1. With 7 bases clipped from V and 7 bases from J, the junction kept 8 bases outside the gene matches. The CDR3 covers 14 residues. The V gene's germline CDR1 is SQVTM and CDR2 ANQGSEA.